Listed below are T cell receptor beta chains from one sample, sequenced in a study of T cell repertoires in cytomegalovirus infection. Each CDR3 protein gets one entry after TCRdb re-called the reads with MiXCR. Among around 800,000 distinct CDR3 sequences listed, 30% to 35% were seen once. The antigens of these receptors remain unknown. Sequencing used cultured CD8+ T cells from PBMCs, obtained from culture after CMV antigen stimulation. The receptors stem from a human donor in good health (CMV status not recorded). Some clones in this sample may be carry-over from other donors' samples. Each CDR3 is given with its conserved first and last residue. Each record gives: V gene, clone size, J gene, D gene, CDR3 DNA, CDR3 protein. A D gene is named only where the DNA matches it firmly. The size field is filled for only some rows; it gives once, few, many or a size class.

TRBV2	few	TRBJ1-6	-	TGTGCCAGCAGCATGACGGCCGCGGGGTCACCCCTCCACTTT	CASSMTAAGSPLHF
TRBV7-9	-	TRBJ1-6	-	TGTGCCAGCAGCTTAGGACGGCCAAATTCACCCCTCCACTTT	CASSLGRPNSPLHF
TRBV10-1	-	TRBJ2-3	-	TGCGCCAGCAGTGAGCAGCAGGTACTACCCACAGATACGCAGTATTTT	CASSEQQVLPTDTQYF
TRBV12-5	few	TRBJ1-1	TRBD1	TGTGCTAGTGGTTTGGTAGGACAGGGGGCTGGTAACACTGAAGCTTTCTTT	CASGLVGQGAGNTEAFF
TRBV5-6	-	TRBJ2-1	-	TGTGCCAGCAGCTTTCCACCAGGTGATTACAATGAGCAGTTCTTC	CASSFPPGDYNEQFF
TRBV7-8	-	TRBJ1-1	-	TGTGCCAGCAGCTTAGATCCCGTGGGGCAGACTGAAGCTTTCTTT	CASSLDPVGQTEAFF
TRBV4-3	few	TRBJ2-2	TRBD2	TGCGCCAGCAGCCAAGTTTTTCTAGCGGCGAACACCGGGGAGCTGTTTTTT	CASSQVFLAANTGELFF
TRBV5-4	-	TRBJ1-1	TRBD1	TGTGCCAGCAGCTGGGACGACCCACAGGGGGATCTGAACACTGAAGCTTTCTTT	CASSWDDPQGDLNTEAFF
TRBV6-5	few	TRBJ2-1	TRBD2	TGTGCCAGCAGTTACTCGTCGGGGACGGGGGGATACAATGAGCAGTTCTTC	CASSYSSGTGGYNEQFF
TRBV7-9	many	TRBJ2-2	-	TGTGCCAGCAGCTCCCGCGCCGGGGAGCTGTTTTTT	CASSSRAGELFF
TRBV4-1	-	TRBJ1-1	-	TGCGCCAGCTTTCCCCAGGGAAGCGGCACTGAAGCTTTCTTT	CASFPQGSGTEAFF
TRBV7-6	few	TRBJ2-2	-	TGTGCCAGCAGCTTAGGGCAGGGCGGGGAGCTGTTTTTT	CASSLGQGGELFF
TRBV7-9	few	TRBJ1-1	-	TGTGCCAGCAGCGAAAGGGGGGGGCTCACTGAAGCTTTCTTT	CASSERGGLTEAFF
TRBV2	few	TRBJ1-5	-	TGTGCCAGCAGTGATCCGGGACAAGATCAGCCCCAGCATTTT	CASSDPGQDQPQHF
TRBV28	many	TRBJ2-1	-	TGTGCCAGCAGTTTGAAGTTCTCCTACAATGAGCAGTTCTTC	CASSLKFSYNEQFF
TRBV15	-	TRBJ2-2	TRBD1	TGTGCCACCAGCGGGAGGACAGGGGCAGGCGGGGAGCTGTTTTTT	CATSGRTGAGGELFF
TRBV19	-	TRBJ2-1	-	TGTGCCAGTAGTACCGGGACACCGTTCTACAATGAGCAGTTCTTC	CASSTGTPFYNEQFF
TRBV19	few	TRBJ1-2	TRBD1	TGTGCCACTTCAACCCGGGGACAGCACTATGGCTACACCTTC	CATSTRGQHYGYTF
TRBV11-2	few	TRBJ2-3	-	TGTGCCAGCAGCTTACGGGGGCCCACCCTCGCAGATACGCAGTATTTT	CASSLRGPTLADTQYF
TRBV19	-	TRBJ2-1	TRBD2	TGTGCCAGTAGTATAGATACGGGACTAGCGGGGGGGCCGCTCTTCTTC	CASSIDTGLAGGPLFF
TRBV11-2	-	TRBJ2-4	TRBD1	TGTGCCAGCAGTCAAAAGACAGGGGGCCCAGCCAAAAACATTCAGTACTTC	CASSQKTGGPAKNIQYF
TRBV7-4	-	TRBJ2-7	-	TGTGCCAGCAGCTTCCTTCGAGGGCAGGAGGTAAAGCAGTACTTC	CASSFLRGQEVKQYF
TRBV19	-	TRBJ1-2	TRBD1	TGTGCCAGTAGTTGGACAGGGACTAACTATGGCTACACCTTC	CASSWTGTNYGYTF
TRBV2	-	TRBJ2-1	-	TGTGCCAGCATGGGACACCCCTACAATGAGCAGTTCTTC	CASMGHPYNEQFF
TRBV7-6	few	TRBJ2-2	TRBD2	TGTGCTAGCAGCAGAGGGACTAGCCGCACCGGGGAGCTGTTTTTT	CASSRGTSRTGELFF
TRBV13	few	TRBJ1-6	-	TGTGCCAGCAGCCAAGGGTTTGGAGGATCACCCCTCCACTTT	CASSQGFGGSPLHF
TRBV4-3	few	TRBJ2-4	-	TGCGCCAGCAGCCAAGATTCGCTTGGGGGCCGACCGGCGGACATTCAGTACTTC	CASSQDSLGGRPADIQYF
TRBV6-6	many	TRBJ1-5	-	TGTGCCAGCAGTTACTCCCGGCCGGCGCAAGATGGGCCCCAGCATTTT	CASSYSRPAQDGPQHF
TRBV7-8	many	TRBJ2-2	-	TGTGCCAGCAGCTCCCTTTATTCAGGGGACACCGGGGAGCTGTTTTTT	CASSSLYSGDTGELFF
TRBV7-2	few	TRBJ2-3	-	TGTGCCAGCATTTGGGCAGGGGTTACAGATACGCAGTATTTT	CASIWAGVTDTQYF
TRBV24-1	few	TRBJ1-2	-	TGTGCCACCAGTGATGGACAGTATGGCTACACCTTC	CATSDGQYGYTF
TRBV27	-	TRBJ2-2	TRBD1	TGTGCCAGCAGTTTCCTTGACAGGGCCACCGGGGAGCTGTTTTTT	CASSFLDRATGELFF
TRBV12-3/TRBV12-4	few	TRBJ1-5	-	TGTGCCAGCAGTTTATCGGCAGCCTATAGCAATCAGCCCCAGCATTTT	CASSLSAAYSNQPQHF
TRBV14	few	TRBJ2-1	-	TGTGCCAGCAGCCTAAGGAGAGGCAGGGGCTTAGACAATGAGCAGTTCTTC	CASSLRRGRGLDNEQFF
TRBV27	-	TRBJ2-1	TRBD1	TGTGCCAAACGCCCGGGACAGGGGGCCGATGAGCAGTTCTTC	CAKRPGQGADEQFF
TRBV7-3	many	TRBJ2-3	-	TGTGCCAGCAGCTTAACAGGTAGCGGCACAGATACGCAGTATTTT	CASSLTGSGTDTQYF
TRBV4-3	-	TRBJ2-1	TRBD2	TGCGCCAGCAGCCTAGGGACTAGCGGGGGCCTATACAATGAGCAGTTCTTC	CASSLGTSGGLYNEQFF
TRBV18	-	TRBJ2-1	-	TGTGCCAGCTCACTCGCGGACACCCTTAATGAGCAGTTCTTC	CASSLADTLNEQFF
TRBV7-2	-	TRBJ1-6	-	TGTGTCAGCTCCCGCGTCGAGCGGAGCTCCTATAATTCACCCCTCCACTTT	CVSSRVERSSYNSPLHF
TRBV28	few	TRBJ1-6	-	TGTGCCAGCAGTTTTTGGGGGAATAATTCACCCCTCCACTTT	CASSFWGNNSPLHF